The rows below give T cell receptor beta chains drawn from one sample of a study of T-cell memory formation after mild COVID-19. TCRdb reprocessed the 5' RACE reads with MiXCR, giving one entry per CDR3 protein. Of 350,000 to 400,000 distinct CDR3 sequences in the sample, roughly 14% are singletons; the top ten hold under 25%. The sequenced sample consisted of PBMCs or a T cell subset sorted from them (not recorded which). These receptors originate from a man aged 18 to 30 who had mild COVID-19 (a few samples of this study predate the infection). Cell type and time point are not known. The CDR3 runs from the conserved cysteine through the conserved F or W. Fields, in order: J gene, D gene, clone size, V gene, CDR3 DNA, CDR3 protein. A D gene is named only where the DNA matches it firmly. Clone size is given for some rows only: seen once, a few or many times, or a class if the clone is expanded.

>TRBJ2-4|TRBD1|few|TRBV6-2/TRBV6-3
TGTGCCAGCAGCAGCGAACCCAGGGGGGCCAAAAACATTCAGTACTTC
CASSSEPRGAKNIQYF
>TRBJ1-2|NA|few|TRBV12-3/TRBV12-4
TGTGCCAGCAGTTTAACGGGATTAGGCGGCTACACCTTC
CASSLTGLGGYTF
>TRBJ2-1|NA|NA|TRBV20-1
TGCAGTGCTAGAGATTTCCAGGGCCAACGGACTCCTTTTTCCAATGAGCAGTTCTTC
CSARDFQGQRTPFSNEQFF
>TRBJ2-1|NA|many|TRBV7-3
TGTGCCAGCAGCTTAGATGGGGGTGAGCAGTTCTTC
CASSLDGGEQFF
>TRBJ2-6|NA|NA|TRBV5-1
TGCGCCAGCAGCTTGGCCTCTGGGGCCAACGTCCTGACTTTC
CASSLASGANVLTF
>TRBJ1-1|NA|many|TRBV24-1
TGTGCCACCAGTGATTTGGAGAACACTGAAGCTTTCTTT
CATSDLENTEAFF
>TRBJ2-5|NA|NA|TRBV5-1
TGCGCCAGCAGCTTGGCCTCTAGGGGGCAAGAGACCCAGTACTTC
CASSLASRGQETQYF
>TRBJ1-2|NA|NA|TRBV20-1
TGCAGTGCTAAGATTAATGGGGGCTATGGCTACACCTTC
CSAKINGGYGYTF
>TRBJ2-3|NA|few|TRBV6-5
TGTGCCAGCAGTTATAGTTGGGGGGCGGGAGATACGCAGTATTTT
CASSYSWGAGDTQYF
>TRBJ1-2|NA|NA|TRBV7-2
TGTGCCAGCAGCTCGGATGCGGGGTGGTATGGCTACACCTTC
CASSSDAGWYGYTF
>TRBJ1-1|NA|few|TRBV6-6
TGTGCCCGCCGGCCGAGCACTGAAGCTTTCTTT
CARRPSTEAFF
>TRBJ1-1|NA|few|TRBV4-3
TGCGCCAGCAGCCAAAGACAGAAGAACACTGAAGCTTTCTTT
CASSQRQKNTEAFF
>TRBJ2-7|NA|NA|TRBV6-1
TGTGCCAGCAGGCCGGGGGTCTCCGAGCAGTACTTC
CASRPGVSEQYF
>TRBJ2-5|TRBD2|many|TRBV7-2
TGTGCCAGCAGTCTCGGGACTAGCAGGGAGACCCAGTACTTC
CASSLGTSRETQYF
>TRBJ2-1|NA|many|TRBV5-1
TGCGCCAGCAGCTCGGCGCCCGGGACCTCTGATGAGCAGTTCTTC
CASSSAPGTSDEQFF
>TRBJ2-1|NA|NA|TRBV5-1
TGCGCCAGCAGCTTGGGGCAGGCGATCGTGAATGAGCAGTTCTTC
CASSLGQAIVNEQFF
>TRBJ2-1|NA|few|TRBV6-5
TGTGCCAGCAGTTCCGCTATCGTGGGCTTTGGCGATGAGCAGTTCTTC
CASSSAIVGFGDEQFF
>TRBJ2-5|NA|NA|TRBV30
TGTGCCTGGGGGGTGAACCAAGAGACCCAGTACTTC
CAWGVNQETQYF
>TRBJ1-2|NA|NA|TRBV5-1
TGCGCCAGCAGCCCTTACGGACTAGGCTACACCTTC
CASSPYGLGYTF
>TRBJ2-5|TRBD2|NA|TRBV6-5
TGTGCCAGCAGTTACCTCCGGGGGGAAGAGACCCAGTACTTC
CASSYLRGEETQYF
>TRBJ1-5|TRBD1|NA|TRBV6-5
TGTGCCAGCAGTTCAGCCGCAGGGGGAAATCAGCCCCAGCATTTT
CASSSAAGGNQPQHF
>TRBJ2-7|TRBD2|NA|TRBV20-1
TGCAGTGCTAGAGTCCATAGCGGGGTGAACTACGAGCAGTACTTC
CSARVHSGVNYEQYF
>TRBJ2-7|NA|many|TRBV19
TGTGCCAGTAGAACGACGGGGACGACCTACGAGCAGTACTTC
CASRTTGTTYEQYF
>TRBJ2-7|TRBD2|NA|TRBV6-5
TGTGCCAGCGGGACTAAATACGAGCAGTACTTC
CASGTKYEQYF
>TRBJ2-3|NA|NA|TRBV29-1
TGCAGCGCGGGACACATCACAGATACGCAGTATTTT
CSAGHITDTQYF
>TRBJ2-3|NA|NA|TRBV20-1
TGCAGTGCCATCCCTTGGGGGGGCCGACCTAGCACAGATACGCAGTATTTT
CSAIPWGGRPSTDTQYF